A selection of T cell receptor beta chains follows, all from one sample in a study of shared clonotypes between healthy human individuals. Sequencing was performed with immunoSEQ multiplex PCR; in TCRdb, only in-frame clones are kept and a portion is missing. The sample consists of millions of clones, 93% of them appearing once. Input material: naive CD8+ T cells from PBMCs. The source of these receptors is a man aged 18 to 35 in good health. Some clones in this sample may be carry-over from other donors' samples. Each CDR3 is given with its conserved first and last residue. A D gene is named only where the DNA matches it firmly. The size field is filled for only some rows; it gives once, few, many or a size class.

V gene,J gene,clone size,D gene,CDR3 DNA,CDR3 protein
TRBV9,TRBJ2-3,.,TRBD2,TGTGCCAGCAGCGTAAGGGTAGCGGGATTGCTAGATACGCAGTATTTT,CASSVRVAGLLDTQYF
TRBV27,TRBJ2-1,once,.,TGTGCCAGCAGGACTCCTAGTGAGCAGTTCTTC,CASRTPSEQFF
TRBV15,TRBJ2-5,.,TRBD2,TGTGCCACCAGCGGGACCCCGGGACTAGCGGGGACCCAGTACTTC,CATSGTPGLAGTQYF
TRBV10-2,TRBJ2-2,.,.,TGCGCCACACTAAAATGGGCCGAGCACGAGCTGTTTTTT,CATLKWAEHELFF
TRBV27,TRBJ2-1,.,.,TGTGCCAGCAGTTTCAATAGCGGTTCTGAGCAGTTCTTC,CASSFNSGSEQFF
TRBV11-2,TRBJ1-2,few,.,TGTGCCAGCAGCCCAATCTATGGCTACACCTTC,CASSPIYGYTF
TRBV18,TRBJ2-1,.,.,TGTGCCAGCTCCCTAAACCTCGGGCGAGGGGATGAGCAGTTCTTC,CASSLNLGRGDEQFF
TRBV7-2,TRBJ2-2,.,.,TGTGCCAGCAGCCTGCGGGCCCAGGACTTGGAGCTGTTTTTT,CASSLRAQDLELFF
TRBV7-9,TRBJ2-1,.,TRBD2,TGTGCCAGCAGCAGGGAGGGTAACAATGAGCAGTTCTTC,CASSREGNNEQFF
TRBV6-5,TRBJ1-1,once,.,TGTGCCAGCAGTTACGGCAGGGACACTGAAGCTTTCTTT,CASSYGRDTEAFF
TRBV28,TRBJ2-3,.,TRBD2,TGTGCCAGCAGTTCCCCGATGGTAGCGGGAAGTCCAGATACGCAGTATTTT,CASSSPMVAGSPDTQYF
TRBV28,TRBJ2-7,.,TRBD2,TGTGCCAGCACCCCATTCGGGGGGATGCTCACCTACGAGCAGTACTTC,CASTPFGGMLTYEQYF
TRBV13,TRBJ1-3,.,.,TGTGCCAGCAGCTCCGCGTCAGGAAACACCATATATTTT,CASSSASGNTIYF
TRBV9,TRBJ2-1,.,TRBD1,TGTGCCAGCAGCCTCCGGGACAGGGTAAAGAATGAGCAGTTCTTC,CASSLRDRVKNEQFF